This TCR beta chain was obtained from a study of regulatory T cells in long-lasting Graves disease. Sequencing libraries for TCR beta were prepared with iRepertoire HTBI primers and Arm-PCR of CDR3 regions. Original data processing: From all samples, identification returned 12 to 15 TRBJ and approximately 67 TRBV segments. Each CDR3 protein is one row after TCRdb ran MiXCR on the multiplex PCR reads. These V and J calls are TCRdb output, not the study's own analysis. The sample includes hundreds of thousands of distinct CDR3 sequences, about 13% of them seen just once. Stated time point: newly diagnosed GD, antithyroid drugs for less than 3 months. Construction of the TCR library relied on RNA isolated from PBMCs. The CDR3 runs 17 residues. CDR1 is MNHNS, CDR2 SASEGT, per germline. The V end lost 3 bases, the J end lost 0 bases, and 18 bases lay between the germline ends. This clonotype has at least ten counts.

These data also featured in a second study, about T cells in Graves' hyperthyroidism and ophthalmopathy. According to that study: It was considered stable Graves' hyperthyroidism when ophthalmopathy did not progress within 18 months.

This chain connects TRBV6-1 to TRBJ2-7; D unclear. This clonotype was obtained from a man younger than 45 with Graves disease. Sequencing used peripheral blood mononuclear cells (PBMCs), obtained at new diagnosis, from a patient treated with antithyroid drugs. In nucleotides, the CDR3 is TGTGCCAGCAGTGATTATATGGGCAGAAGTCCCTCCTACGAGCAGTACTTC. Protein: CASSDYMGRSPSYEQYF.